This T cell receptor (beta chain) was sequenced during a study of blood T cell repertoires in COVID-19. The assay was immunoSEQ multiplex PCR, and TCRdb's table has in-frame clones only and misses some. The table has roughly 200,000 clones, 70% to 90% seen once. J gave up 3 bases and V 4 bases, and 4 bases lay outside the gene matches. Germline loops: CDR1 SGHDT, CDR2 YYEEEE. This CDR3 contains 14 residues. The TCR comes from a person between 65 and 79 years old with COVID-19, enrolled during active disease. The specimen was peripheral blood. The chain joins TRBV5-6 to TRBJ1-3; TRBD1 agrees at 7 bases. The CDR3 reads CASSPGGIGNTIYF. In DNA, the CDR3 is TGTGCCAGCAGCCCAGGGGGAATTGGAAACACCATATATTTT.